These 15 T cell receptor beta chains share one sample of origin, sequenced in a study of T cells in Graves' hyperthyroidism and ophthalmopathy. Using RNA transcripts as the source, TCR beta CDR3 regions were amplified. When the TCR CDR3 underwent first-round RT-PCR, the HTBI primer set was used. MiXCR was run by TCRdb on the multiplex PCR reads, yielding one entry per CDR3 protein. The data contain fewer than 350,000 distinct CDR3 sequences, about an eighth of them singletons. The sequencing sample was made of blood. The receptors shown here come from a woman in her 30s with Graves' hyperthyroidism that later progressed to Graves' ophthalmopathy.

Points on this clonotype: The junction shows a germline mismatch at one end, possibly a read error. The rearrangement links TRBV4-1 to TRBJ1-6; a weak D match, TRBD1 (5 bases). The germline gives CDR1 MGHRA, CDR2 YSYEKL. CDR3 length: 16 amino acids. The CDR3, as DNA: TGCGCCAGCAGCCAAGGGAGGGACCTCTATAATTCACCCCTCCGCTTT. Its translation: CASSQGRDLYNSPLRF.

This clonotype was detected ten times or more. The genes are TRBV6-1 and TRBJ2-1; the match to TRBD2 covers 14 bases. This CDR3 has 17 amino acids. V gave up 4 bases and J gave up 7 bases; unmatched junction bases: 9. Germline V gene sequence: CDR1 MNHNS, CDR2 SASEGT. CDR3 in amino acids: CASSAPGLAGVGNEQFF. The CDR3, as DNA: TGTGCCAGCAGTGCACCGGGACTAGCGGGAGTCGGTAATGAGCAGTTCTTC.

This clonotype showed up many times. V gene TRBV3-1 combines with J gene TRBJ2-7, with D hard to call. From germline, CDR1 is LGHDT and CDR2 YNNKEL (reference sequence). The germline V and J ends were trimmed by 1 base and 6 bases, with 7 bases remaining between them. There are 12 residues in the CDR3. CDR3 sequence reads: CASSQGPGEQYF. For the CDR3, the DNA is TGTGCCAGCAGCCAAGGACCCGGCGAGCAGTACTTC.

This clonotype was observed a handful of times. V is TRBV20-1 and J is TRBJ1-4, with D perhaps TRBD1 (6 bases). The CDR3 consists of 14 residues. Germline V gives CDR1 DFQATT, CDR2 SNEGSKA (reference sequence). Between the trimmed V and J ends, which lost 1 base and 7 bases, there was a span of 13 bases. The CDR3 region has the DNA TGCAGTGCTAGAGCCCGGGGGCTAGGTGAAAAACTGTTTTTT. This codes for CSARARGLGEKLFF.

This sequence joins TRBV19 and TRBJ2-7; D remains ambiguous. Trimming removed 1 base from V and 3 bases from J, with 10 bases in between. The CDR3 covers 14 residues. The germline gives CDR1 LNHDA, CDR2 SQIVND (reference sequence). CDR3 nucleotide sequence: TGTGCCAGTAGTATAGGCAACCCCCTCTACGAGCAGTACTTC. This encodes CASSIGNPLYEQYF.

The J gene is TRBJ1-1, the V gene TRBV4-1, with D unclear. The CDR3 is 11 residues long. CDR1 is MGHRA and CDR2 is YSYEKL in the germline V gene. Trimming took 0 bases from V and 10 from J, leaving 6 bases between them. The chain's CDR3 is CASSQERVAFF. The CDR3 nucleotides are TGCGCCAGCAGCCAAGAAAGGGTAGCTTTCTTT.

This clonotype has at least ten counts. The chain uses TRBV27 and TRBJ2-1, with 14 bases aligning to TRBD2. V trimming: 8 bases; J trimming: 8 bases; junction bases outside the gene matches: 2. The CDR3 is 13 residues long. The germline CDR1 and CDR2 sequences are MNHEY and SMNVEV (reference sequence). This chain's CDR3 is CASSGLAGDEQFF. The CDR3 DNA reads as TGTGCCAGCTCGGGACTAGCGGGAGATGAGCAGTTCTTC.

To note about this clonotype: A junction boundary mismatches the germline segment, possibly from a read error. This rearrangement joins TRBV19 to TRBJ1-4; TRBD1 is a possible D gene (5 bases). Germline V gives CDR1 LNHDA, CDR2 SQIVND (reference sequence). The CDR3 length is 14 residues. As DNA, the CDR3 is TGTGCCAGTACTCGAGGGGCCCGTAATGAAAAACTGTGTTTT. It specifies CASTRGARNEKLCF.

This clonotype appeared many times. The gene calls are TRBV28 and TRBJ2-4; TRBD1 agrees at 7 bases. The CDR3 length is 16 residues. In germline, CDR1 is MDHEN, CDR2 SYDVKM. Trimming removed 6 bases from V and 6 bases from J; junction bases left unmatched: 14. CDR3 protein: CASRSPRQGSGNIQYF. CDR3 DNA sequence: TGTGCCAGCAGATCGCCCCGACAGGGATCTGGAAACATTCAGTACTTC.

The chain has TRBV10-3 and TRBJ2-2; 7 bases fit TRBD1. J was trimmed by 0 bases and V by 11 bases; bases with no gene match: 9. The CDR3 contains 15 residues. The germline V gene encodes CDR1 ENHRY and CDR2 SYGVKD. The CDR3 DNA reads TGTGCCGTTTCCTCCGGGACAGCGAACACCGGGGAGCTGTTTTTT. Protein product: CAVSSGTANTGELFF.

This clonotype came up many times. The chain has TRBV28 and TRBJ2-7; 8 positions match TRBD2. The J segment lost 5 bases and the V segment lost 7 bases, leaving 10 bases of the junction unmatched. Germline values: CDR1 MDHEN, CDR2 SYDVKM. This CDR3 spans 14 amino acids. CDR3 sequence: CASIPRSGRNEQYF. The CDR3 coding sequence is TGTGCCAGCATCCCCAGGAGCGGGAGAAACGAGCAGTACTTC. The full variable domain, in which reference TRBV28 and TRBJ2-7 provide the parts outside the CDR3, is DVKVTQSSRYLVKRTGEKVFLECVQDMDHENMFWYRQDPGLGLRLIYFSYDVKMKEKGDIPEGYSVSREKKERFSLILESASTNQTSMYLCASIPRSGRNEQYFGPGTRLTVT.

This chain links TRBV15 with TRBJ2-2; D gene unclear. The germline CDR1 and CDR2 sequences are LNHNV and YYDKDF (reference sequence). V shed 0 bases and J shed 3 bases, with 2 bases lying between them. The CDR3 has 13 amino acids. The CDR3 DNA follows: TGTGCCACCAGCAGAGAAGACACCGGGGAGCTGTTTTTT. It translates to CATSREDTGELFF.

This chain connects TRBV13 to TRBJ1-2; the D gene is possibly TRBD1 (6 bases). The CDR3 loop spans 18 amino acids. Per the germline V gene, CDR1 is PRHDT and CDR2 is FYEKMQ (reference sequence). V gave up 2 bases and J gave up 5 bases, with 24 bases separating them. The CDR3 loop reads CASSLLLLADKGGYGYTF. CDR3 nucleotides: TGTGCCAGCAGCTTACTTCTTTTGGCAGATAAAGGGGGGTATGGCTACACCTTC. Supplemented by reference TRBV13 and TRBJ1-2, the full variable domain reads AAGVIQSPRHLIKEKRETATLKCYPIPRHDTVYWYQQGPGQDPQFLISFYEKMQSDKGSIPDRFSAQQFSDYHSELNMSSLELGDSALYFCASSLLLLADKGGYGYTFGSGTRLTVV.

This clonotype was counted many times. The J gene is TRBJ1-2, the V gene TRBV30, with 9 bases lining up with TRBD1. In germline, CDR1 is GTSNPN, CDR2 SVGIG (reference sequence). The V segment lost 4 bases and the J segment 8 bases; nucleotides outside the gene matches: 8. The CDR3 length is 13 residues. The CDR3 protein is CAWIGTGPSGYTF. The CDR3 DNA follows: TGTGCCTGGATTGGGACAGGGCCGTCCGGCTACACCTTC. The full variable domain, rest sourced from reference TRBV30 and TRBJ1-2, is SQTIHQWPATLVQPVGSPLSLECTVEGTSNPNLYWYRQAAGRGLQLLFYSVGIGQISSEVPQNLSASRPQDRQFILSSKKLLLSDSGFYLCAWIGTGPSGYTFGSGTRLTVV.

This clonotype was counted only a few times. The rearrangement joins TRBV4-3 to TRBJ2-3; TRBD2 matches at 7 bases. The CDR3 covers 17 residues. CDR1 and CDR2 (germline): LGHNA, YSLEER. V lost 0 bases and J lost 4; bases outside the gene matches: 10. The chain's CDR3 is CASSQEGGGRSADTQYF. CDR3 nucleotide sequence: TGCGCCAGCAGCCAAGAGGGCGGCGGGAGATCCGCAGATACGCAGTATTTT.